The subject of this entry is one T cell receptor (beta chain). This sample stems from a study of blood T cell repertoires in COVID-19. In the study overall: Samples taken during acute and convalescent COVID-19 were collected in the United States, Italy and Spain. From T cells, B-cell-depleted T cells, or PBMCs came the material, which was cDNA or gDNA.

As originally analysed: Cell counts per sample came from amplifying reference gene primers. This table comes from immunoSEQ multiplex PCR, and its TCRdb copy is limited to in-frame clones, with some not included. The DNA was the basis for D and trimming; V, J and clone size are from that table. The sample carries 95,000 to 150,000 clones, approximately 83% recorded once. V shed 4 bases and J 2 bases; nucleotides not matched to a gene: 19. The CDR3 sequence is 20 residues long. Germline CDR1 is LGHNA and CDR2 is YSLEER. The V gene is TRBV4-3, the J gene TRBJ2-2, with 7 bases that match TRBD2. Material for sequencing was peripheral blood. The origin of this receptor is a woman in her seventies with acute or convalescent COVID-19. The CDR3: CASSRNAWGGTPSNTGELFF. The CDR3 nucleotides read TGCGCCAGCAGCCGGAACGCGTGGGGGGGGACTCCTAGTAACACCGGGGAGCTGTTTTTT.